Described below is a single T cell receptor beta chain sequence and its context. The data were obtained in a study of blood T cell repertoires in COVID-19. Study as a whole: From the United States, Italy and Spain came samples of acute and convalescent COVID-19. Sources were T cells, B-cell-depleted T cells, or PBMCs; the material itself was cDNA or gDNA.

Clones were read by immunoSEQ multiplex PCR, and TCRdb kept only the in-frame ones, dropping some. The repertoire holds fewer than 500,000 clones, with approximately 90% as singletons. V lost 1 base and J 6 bases, leaving 11 bases between the germline ends. Germline CDR1 and CDR2: SEHNR and FQNEAQ (reference sequence). The CDR3 length is 14 residues. The chain carries TRBV7-9 and TRBJ2-3; possibly TRBD1 for D (5 bases). This TCR came from a woman aged 18-35 years with acute COVID-19. The specimen was PBMCs or T cells enriched from blood (not recorded which). The CDR3 loop reads CASSLEGLVDTQYF. The CDR3 region has the DNA TGTGCCAGCAGCTTAGAGGGGTTAGTTGATACGCAGTATTTT.